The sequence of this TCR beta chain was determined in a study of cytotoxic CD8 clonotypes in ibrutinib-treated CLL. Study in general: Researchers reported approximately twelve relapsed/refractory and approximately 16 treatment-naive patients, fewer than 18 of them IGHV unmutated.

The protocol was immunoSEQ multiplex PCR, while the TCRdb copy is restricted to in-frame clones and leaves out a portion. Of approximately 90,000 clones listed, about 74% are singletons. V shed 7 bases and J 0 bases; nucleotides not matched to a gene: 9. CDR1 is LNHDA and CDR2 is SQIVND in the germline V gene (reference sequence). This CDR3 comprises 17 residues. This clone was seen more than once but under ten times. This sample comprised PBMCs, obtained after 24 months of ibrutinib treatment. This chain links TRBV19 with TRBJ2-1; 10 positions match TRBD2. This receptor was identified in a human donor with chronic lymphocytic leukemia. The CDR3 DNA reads TGTGCCAGTAAGGCGTTAGCGGGAGGAAGCTCCTACAATGAGCAGTTCTTC. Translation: CASKALAGGSSYNEQFF.